These 5 T cell receptor beta chains were all obtained from the same sample, sequenced in a study of blood T cell repertoires in COVID-19. Libraries were prepared by immunoSEQ multiplex PCR; TCRdb keeps only in-frame clonotypes and omits some of them. In the table there are about 380,000 clones, 88% of which are singletons. Sequenced material: PBMCs or T cells enriched from blood (not recorded which). Receptors were obtained from a woman younger than 35 who had recovered from COVID-19.

The chain links TRBV2 to TRBJ2-3; TRBD2 agrees at 14 bases. Germline V CDR1 and CDR2: SNHLY, FYNNEI. V shed 5 bases, J shed 2 bases, and the junction held 3 bases outside the gene matches. CDR3 size: 16 residues. CDR3 region: CASSQGLAGVTDTQYF. Here the CDR3 DNA reads TGTGCCAGCAGTCAGGGACTAGCGGGGGTCACAGATACGCAGTATTTT.

The rearrangement links TRBV5-1 to TRBJ2-7, with D maybe TRBD1 (6 bases). The CDR3 runs to 14 residues. Germline CDR1 reads SGHRS; CDR2 reads YFSETQ. Trimming took 0 bases from V and 3 from J, leaving 10 bases between them. CDR3 DNA: TGCGCCAGCAGCTTGGAGGGACACCTCTACGAGCAGTACTTC. Translation gives CASSLEGHLYEQYF.

The chain is built from TRBV29-1 and TRBJ2-2, with D maybe TRBD2 (5 bases). This CDR3 contains 17 residues. CDR1 is SQVTM, CDR2 ANQGSEA, per germline. Between the trimmed V and J ends, which lost 2 bases and 4 bases, there was a span of 20 bases. The CDR3 loop is CSVEKTLGVVGTGELFF. CDR3 DNA sequence: TGCAGCGTTGAAAAAACTCTCGGGGTGGTGGGCACCGGGGAGCTGTTTTTT.

This sequence joins TRBV10-3 and TRBJ1-1, with TRBD1 matching 7 bases. From germline, CDR1 is ENHRY and CDR2 SYGVKD. The length of the CDR3 is 13 residues. V lost 6 bases, J lost 2 bases, and 3 bases stayed unmatched. CDR3 nucleotide sequence: TGTGCCATCAGCGGGACAGCTAACACTGAAGCTTTCTTT. Its translation: CAISGTANTEAFF.

V gene TRBV6-4 combines with J gene TRBJ2-1; 13 bases map to TRBD2. The V and J ends lost 4 bases and 4 bases, in that order; junction bases with no gene match: 4. CDR1 MRHNA and CDR2 SNTAGT come from the germline V gene. CDR3 length equals 16 residues. The CDR3 coding sequence is TGTGCCAGCAGTGGCCGGGGACTAGCGGGGTACAATGAGCAGTTCTTC. Translating gives CASSGRGLAGYNEQFF.